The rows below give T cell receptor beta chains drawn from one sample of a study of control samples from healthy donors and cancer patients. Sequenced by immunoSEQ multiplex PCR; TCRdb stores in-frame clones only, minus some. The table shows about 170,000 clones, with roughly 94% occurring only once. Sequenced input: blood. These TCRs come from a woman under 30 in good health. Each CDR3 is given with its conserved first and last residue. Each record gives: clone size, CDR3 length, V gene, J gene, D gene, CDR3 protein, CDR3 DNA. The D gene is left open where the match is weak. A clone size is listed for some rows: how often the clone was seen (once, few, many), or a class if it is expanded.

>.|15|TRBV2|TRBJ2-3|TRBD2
CASKRLAESTDTQYF
TGTGCCAGCAAAAGGCTAGCGGAAAGCACAGATACGCAGTATTTT
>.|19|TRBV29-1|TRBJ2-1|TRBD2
CSVAFFLLAGGPINNEQFF
TGCAGCGTTGCTTTCTTTCTCCTAGCGGGAGGGCCGATAAACAATGAGCAGTTCTTC
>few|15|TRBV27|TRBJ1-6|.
CASNPREGRNSPLHF
TGTGCCAGCAACCCTAGGGAGGGGCGGAATTCACCCCTCCACTTT
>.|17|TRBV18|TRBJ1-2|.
CASSPSALAEGVYGYTF
TGTGCCAGCTCCCCGAGTGCATTGGCAGAGGGGGTCTATGGCTACACCTTC
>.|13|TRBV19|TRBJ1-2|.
CASHGQDLYGYTF
TGTGCCAGCCATGGGCAGGACCTTTATGGCTACACCTTC
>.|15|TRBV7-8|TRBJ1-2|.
CASSLASAGAYGYTF
TGTGCCAGCAGCTTAGCTTCGGCAGGGGCCTATGGCTACACCTTC
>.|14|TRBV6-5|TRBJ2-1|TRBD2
CASLRGLAGLEQFF
TGTGCCAGCCTGCGGGGACTAGCGGGACTTGAGCAGTTCTTC
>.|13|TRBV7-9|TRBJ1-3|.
CASSLGSGNTIYF
TGTGCCAGCAGCTTAGGATCCGGAAACACCATATATTTT
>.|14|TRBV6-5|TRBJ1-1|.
CASSYSAGVPEAFF
TGTGCCAGCAGTTACTCGGCAGGGGTACCTGAAGCTTTCTTT
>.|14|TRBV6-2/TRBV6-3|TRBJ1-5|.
CASSYTGNNQPQHF
TGTGCCAGCAGTTATACGGGAAACAATCAGCCCCAGCATTTT
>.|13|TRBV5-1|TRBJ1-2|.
CASSLQGGYGYTF
TGCGCCAGCAGCTTGCAGGGTGGCTATGGCTACACCTTC
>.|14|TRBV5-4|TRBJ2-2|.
CASSPRETAGELFF
TGTGCTAGCAGCCCTCGTGAGACGGCCGGGGAGCTGTTTTTT
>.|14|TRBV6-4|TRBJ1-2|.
CASSQAPANYGYTF
TGTGCCAGTTCCCAGGCACCTGCTAACTATGGCTACACCTTC
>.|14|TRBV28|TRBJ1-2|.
CASSFRTESYGYTF
TGTGCCAGCAGTTTCAGGACAGAGAGTTATGGCTACACCTTC
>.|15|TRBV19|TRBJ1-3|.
CASRPRPPSGNTIYF
TGTGCCTCCCGACCCAGGCCGCCCTCTGGAAACACCATATATTTT
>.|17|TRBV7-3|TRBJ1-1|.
CASSLPLEYRALDEAFF
TGTGCCAGCAGCCTACCGCTTGAATACAGGGCTTTAGATGAAGCTTTCTTT
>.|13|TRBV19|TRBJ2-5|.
CASSTQNQETQYF
TGTGCCAGTAGTACCCAAAACCAAGAGACCCAGTACTTC
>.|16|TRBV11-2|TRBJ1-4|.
CASSRGLRGGEEKLFF
TGTGCCAGCAGCAGAGGCTTAAGGGGGGGAGAAGAAAAACTGTTTTTT
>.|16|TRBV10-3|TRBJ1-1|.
CAISESTIGETAEAFF
TGTGCCATCAGTGAGTCGACGATAGGTGAGACGGCTGAAGCTTTCTTT
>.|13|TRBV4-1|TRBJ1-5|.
CASSQVGNQPQHF
TGCGCCAGCAGCCAAGTCGGGAATCAGCCCCAGCATTTT
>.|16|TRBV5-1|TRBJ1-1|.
CASSLTTGPPNTEAFF
TGCGCCAGCAGCTTGACAACAGGACCCCCTAACACTGAAGCTTTCTTT
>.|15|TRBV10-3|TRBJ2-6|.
CAISESVPGANVLTF
TGTGCCATCAGTGAGTCTGTTCCTGGGGCCAACGTCCTGACTTTC
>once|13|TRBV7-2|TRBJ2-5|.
CASSLPRAETQYF
TGTGCCAGCAGCTTACCCAGGGCAGAGACCCAGTACTTC
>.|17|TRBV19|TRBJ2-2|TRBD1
CASSTGGRGPPPGELFF
TGTGCCAGTAGTACCGGGGGCAGGGGGCCCCCTCCCGGGGAGCTGTTTTTT
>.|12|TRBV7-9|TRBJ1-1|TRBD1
CASSLVGGEAFF
TGTGCCAGCAGCTTAGTAGGGGGCGAAGCTTTCTTT
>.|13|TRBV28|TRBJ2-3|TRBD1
CASSLGTADTQYF
TGTGCCAGCAGTCTCGGGACAGCAGATACGCAGTATTTT
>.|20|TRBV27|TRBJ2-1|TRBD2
CASSFEPGLASYGGYNEQFF
TGTGCCAGCAGTTTCGAACCGGGACTAGCGTCCTATGGGGGTTACAATGAGCAGTTCTTC
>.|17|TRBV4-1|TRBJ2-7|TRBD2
CASSQGFQREITYEQYF
TGCGCCAGCAGCCAAGGGTTTCAGCGGGAGATAACCTACGAGCAGTACTTC
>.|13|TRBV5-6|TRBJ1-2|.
CASSLGGGYGYTF
TGTGCCAGCAGCTTGGGGGGCGGCTATGGCTACACCTTC